These 5 T cell receptor beta chains were all obtained from the same sample, sequenced in a study of blood T cell repertoires in COVID-19. Profiling relied on immunoSEQ multiplex PCR, and the TCRdb table lists in-frame clones only, not all of them. The sample has more than 200,000 clones; around nine tenths are singletons. The sequenced sample consisted of PBMCs or T cells enriched from blood (not recorded which). Receptors were obtained from a woman aged 30 to 39 who had recovered from COVID-19.

The rearrangement links TRBV20-1 to TRBJ1-2; 7 nucleotides match TRBD1. The CDR3 contains 13 residues. From germline, CDR1 is DFQATT and CDR2 SNEGSKA (reference sequence). The J segment lost 8 bases and the V segment lost 3 bases, leaving 9 bases of the junction unmatched. Written as DNA, the CDR3 is TGCAGTGCTAGTATAGAGGGGGCTTGGGGCTACACCTTC. Amino acids: CSASIEGAWGYTF.

The chain joins TRBV9 to TRBJ2-1; 13 bases are a match to TRBD2. This CDR3 region has 15 residues. J gave up 13 bases and V 2 bases, and 9 bases lay outside the gene matches. The germline V gene has CDR1 SGDLS and CDR2 YYNGEE. The CDR3 DNA reads as TGTGCCAGCAGCGTGGCGGGGAGACTAGCGGGGGGACAGTTCTTC. Protein sequence: CASSVAGRLAGGQFF.

This rearrangement joins TRBV19 to TRBJ2-2, with D hard to call. CDR3 size: 18 residues. CDR1 LNHDA and CDR2 SQIVND come from the germline V gene (reference sequence). V was shortened by 2 bases and J by 8 bases, with 24 bases between the two germline ends. The CDR3: CASSIPTISGSRGGELFF. DNA for the CDR3: TGTGCCAGTAGTATACCCACGATCTCCGGGTCTAGAGGAGGGGAGCTGTTTTTT.

This sequence joins TRBV7-6 and TRBJ2-2; the match to TRBD2 covers 8 bases. Germline V lookup: CDR1 SGHVS, CDR2 FNYEAQ. The CDR3 extends over 19 amino acids. With V trimmed by 2 bases and J by 2 bases, 13 bases remained unmatched. This CDR3 is CASSLTGGITGLNTGELFF. The CDR3 coding sequence is TGTGCCAGCAGCTTAACGGGGGGGATAACGGGACTAAACACCGGGGAGCTGTTTTTT.

This chain uses TRBV30 with TRBJ1-5; 7 bases map to TRBD1. The germline V gene has CDR1 GTSNPN and CDR2 SVGIG (reference sequence). J was trimmed by 3 bases and V by 0 bases; bases with no gene match: 5. The CDR3 contains 15 residues. The CDR3 DNA follows: TGTGCCTGGAGTGTATATACAGGGGCCAATCAGCCCCAGCATTTT. It codes for CAWSVYTGANQPQHF.